The 15 T cell receptor beta chains given below trace back to one sample, sequenced in a study of shared clonotypes between healthy human individuals. Naive CD8 isolation took CD45RO-negative cells positively selected for CCR7 and excluded terminally differentiated effector memory CD45RA+ cells. Measured with immunoSEQ multiplex PCR; TCRdb has only the in-frame clones, and not every one. The sample records about 2 million clones, about 95% being singletons. Input material: naive CD8+ T cells sorted from blood. The receptor set was obtained from a man aged 18 to 30 in good health.

This chain uses TRBV6-1 with TRBJ1-1, with no clear D. The CDR3 runs 13 residues. Germline CDR1 and CDR2: MNHNS and SASEGT. The ends were cut back, 0 bases at V and 4 bases at J, with 6 bases in the middle. The CDR3, as DNA: TGTGCCAGCAGTGAAGCGGACGGCACTGAAGCTTTCTTT. The encoded protein is CASSEADGTEAFF.

A single count supports this clone. The V call is TRBV9, the J call TRBJ1-6; perhaps TRBD1 as D (5 bases). The length of the CDR3 is 17 residues. CDR1 is SGDLS, CDR2 YYNGEE, per germline. V shed 0 bases and J shed 14 bases, with 24 bases lying between them. The CDR3 DNA reads as TGTGCCAGCAGCGTAGGGTGGACACAGGAGCCGGGGGAGGCCCTCCACTTT. It codes for CASSVGWTQEPGEALHF.

This clone was seen only once. This chain links TRBV19 with TRBJ2-1; unclear D gene. With 4 bases removed from V and 3 bases from J, the gap between germline ends came to 10 bases. The CDR3 loop spans 14 amino acids. CDR1 is LNHDA, CDR2 SQIVND, per germline (reference sequence). The CDR3 here is CASSRTESYNEQFF. The CDR3, as DNA: TGTGCCAGTAGTAGGACGGAGAGCTACAATGAGCAGTTCTTC.

This clone was seen more than once but under ten times. The sample holds other DNA sequences that translate to the same CDR3. The chain links TRBV5-6 to TRBJ2-7; D is perhaps TRBD1 (6 bases). The CDR3 length is 13 residues. Trimming removed 4 bases at V and 3 bases at J, with 11 bases between. Germline assignment: CDR1 SGHDT and CDR2 YYEEEE. CDR3 in amino acids: CASSTGTSYEQYF. For the CDR3, the DNA is TGTGCCAGCAGCACCGGGACAAGCTACGAGCAGTACTTC.

This chain joins TRBV10-3 and TRBJ2-3; TRBD2 aligns across 12 bases. J was trimmed by 2 bases and V by 0 bases; bases with no gene match: 3. Germline assignment: CDR1 ENHRY and CDR2 SYGVKD. The CDR3 loop spans 17 amino acids. The CDR3 DNA follows: TGTGCCATCAGTGAGTCGGGACTAGCGGGTACCACAGATACGCAGTATTTT. It yields the protein CAISESGLAGTTDTQYF.

This sequence joins TRBV28 and TRBJ2-1; possibly TRBD2 for D (5 bases). CDR1 MDHEN and CDR2 SYDVKM come from the germline V gene. V lost 3 bases and J 6 bases, leaving 12 bases between the germline ends. The length of the CDR3 is 14 residues. The CDR3 region has the DNA TGTGCCAGCAGTTTGGTTGGTAGCGTCAATGAGCAGTTCTTC. This encodes CASSLVGSVNEQFF. The whole variable domain, remainder taken from reference TRBV28 and TRBJ2-1, is DVKVTQSSRYLVKRTGEKVFLECVQDMDHENMFWYRQDPGLGLRLIYFSYDVKMKEKGDIPEGYSVSREKKERFSLILESASTNQTSMYLCASSLVGSVNEQFFGPGTRLTVL.

This chain connects TRBV4-1 to TRBJ2-7; 12 bases line up with TRBD2. The CDR3 extends over 14 amino acids. Losses at the gene ends were 4 bases for V and 5 bases for J; bases not matched to a gene: 3. Germline values: CDR1 MGHRA, CDR2 YSYEKL. CDR3 protein: CASSPRTSGDEQYF. CDR3 in DNA: TGCGCCAGCAGCCCCCGGACTAGCGGGGACGAGCAGTACTTC.

V gene TRBV6-1 combines with J gene TRBJ1-1; no firm D call. This CDR3 is built from 14 residues. Germline loops: CDR1 MNHNS, CDR2 SASEGT. The V gene lost 0 bases and the J gene lost 7 bases, with 12 bases spanning the gap. CDR3 DNA: TGTGCCAGCAGTGAAGCGCAGGTTTTTGGTGAAGCTTTCTTT. Residues: CASSEAQVFGEAFF.

This chain connects TRBV6-5 to TRBJ2-1, with 11 bases that match TRBD2. J lost 5 bases, V lost 4 bases, and 7 bases had no gene match. The V gene's germline CDR1 is MNHEY and CDR2 SVGAGI. This CDR3 contains 16 residues. The CDR3 DNA reads as TGTGCCAGCAGTTCCCCTGGGACTAGCGGCCACAATGAGCAGTTCTTC. Encoded protein: CASSSPGTSGHNEQFF.

The rearrangement uses TRBV5-1 and TRBJ1-2; the D is unclear. Germline V lookup: CDR1 SGHRS, CDR2 YFSETQ. V was clipped by 4 bases and J by 8 bases, with 21 bases between them. The CDR3 has 15 amino acids. The CDR3: CASSTPETERGGYTF. The CDR3 region has the DNA TGCGCCAGCAGCACACCCGAAACTGAACGAGGGGGCTACACCTTC.

This clone was found once. The V and J genes are TRBV7-9 and TRBJ2-5; D is unclear. The V end lost 5 bases, the J end lost 5 bases, and 18 bases lay between the germline ends. CDR3 length: 15 residues. Germline V CDR1 and CDR2: SEHNR, FQNEAQ (reference sequence). CDR3 DNA sequence: TGTGCCAGCAGCCCCGCCCTTTTGCCCCGGGAGACCCAGTACTTC. Residues: CASSPALLPRETQYF.

The rearrangement links TRBV27 to TRBJ1-4; D unclear. CDR1 MNHEY and CDR2 SMNVEV come from the germline V gene (reference sequence). The CDR3 has 15 amino acids. V shed 3 bases and J shed 4 bases, with 12 bases lying between them. The CDR3 sequence: CASSLSGSLNEKLFF. The DNA of the CDR3 is TGTGCCAGCAGTTTGTCCGGGTCCCTTAATGAAAAACTGTTTTTT.

This chain links TRBV20-1 with TRBJ2-1; possibly TRBD2 for D (5 bases). V was pared by 6 bases and J by 9 bases, with 9 bases between. The CDR3 sequence is 10 residues long. Germline lookup yields CDR1 DFQATT and CDR2 SNEGSKA (reference sequence). CDR3 loop: CSALDSEQFF. For the CDR3, the DNA is TGCAGTGCCTTGGACTCTGAGCAGTTCTTC.

The rearrangement uses TRBV5-6 and TRBJ1-2; no clear D. V shed 6 bases and J shed 8 bases, with 23 bases lying between them. The CDR3 runs 15 residues. CDR1 and CDR2 from the germline V gene are SGHDT and YYEEEE. The CDR3: CASTIIPPQDGGYTF. DNA of the CDR3: TGTGCCAGCACCATTATACCCCCGCAGGACGGAGGCTACACCTTC.

The J gene is TRBJ2-5, the V gene TRBV18; 7 bases match TRBD2. Germline lookup yields CDR1 KGHSH and CDR2 LQKENI. The CDR3 extends over 17 amino acids. V was pared by 2 bases and J by 4 bases, with 13 bases of the junction left unmatched. CDR3 sequence (DNA): TGTGCCAGCTCACCAGTCCGGGCTAGCGGACCGGGAGAGACCCAGTACTTC. This sequence encodes CASSPVRASGPGETQYF.